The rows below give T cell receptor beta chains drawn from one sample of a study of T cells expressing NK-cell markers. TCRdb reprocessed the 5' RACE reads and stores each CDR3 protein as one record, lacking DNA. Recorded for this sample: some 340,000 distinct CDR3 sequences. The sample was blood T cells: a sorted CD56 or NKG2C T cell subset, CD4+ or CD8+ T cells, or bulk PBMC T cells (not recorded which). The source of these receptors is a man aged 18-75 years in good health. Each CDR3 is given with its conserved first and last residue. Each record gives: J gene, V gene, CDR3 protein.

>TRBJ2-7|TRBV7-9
CASSTSGTDREQYF
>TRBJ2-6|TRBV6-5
CASSYNPTGRGSGANVLTF
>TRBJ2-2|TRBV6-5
CASSYVGVRANTGELFF
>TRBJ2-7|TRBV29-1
CSVERERVQYF
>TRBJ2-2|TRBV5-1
CASSLGGTGRTGELFF
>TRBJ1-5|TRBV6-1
CASLHNNQPQHF
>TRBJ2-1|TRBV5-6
CASSLFLYRESYNEQFF
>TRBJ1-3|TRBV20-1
CSAGHRRGSLAGNTIYF
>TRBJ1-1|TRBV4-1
CASSPDMYVGIGTEAFF
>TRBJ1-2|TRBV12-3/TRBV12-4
CASRAGEGLYGYTF
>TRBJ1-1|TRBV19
CASSNRQGARPGTEAFF
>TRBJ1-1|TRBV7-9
CASSSPGQGVATEAFF
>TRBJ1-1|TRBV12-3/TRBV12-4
CASSLTMGTEAFF
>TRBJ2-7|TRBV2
CASRDTPGQKYEQYF
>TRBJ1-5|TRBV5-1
CASRRGEGQPQHF
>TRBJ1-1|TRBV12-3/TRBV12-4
CASSRGQGGTEAFF
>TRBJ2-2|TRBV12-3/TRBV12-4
CANLMTGLTTGELFF
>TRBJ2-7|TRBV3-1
CASSHIGGNPYEQYF
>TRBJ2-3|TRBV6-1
CASSDPRPRDGIANTQYF
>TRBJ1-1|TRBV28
CASSSGGSMNTEAFF
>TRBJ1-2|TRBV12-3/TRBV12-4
CASSQQGVDYGYTF
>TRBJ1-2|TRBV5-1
CASSLRLPSLGYTF
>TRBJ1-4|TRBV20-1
CSANRGNNEKLFF
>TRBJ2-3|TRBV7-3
CASSLGGTLNTDTQYF
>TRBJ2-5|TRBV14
CASSQAGLETQYF
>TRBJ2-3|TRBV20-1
CSARERSGQGVGTQYF
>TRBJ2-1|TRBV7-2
CASSLSDRGQGQFF
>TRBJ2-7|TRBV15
CATRLAGIEQQYF
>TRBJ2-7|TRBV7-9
CASSLAHLGGGQYF
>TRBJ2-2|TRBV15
CATSRPSGGDDTGELFF
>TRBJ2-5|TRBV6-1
CASRTPSNQETQYF
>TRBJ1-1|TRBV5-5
CASPPRQGVAEAFF
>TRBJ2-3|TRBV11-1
CASSLEITGGVADTQYF
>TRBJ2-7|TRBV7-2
CASSLVSEGRQYF
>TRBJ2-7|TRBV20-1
CSALDRGGLEQYF
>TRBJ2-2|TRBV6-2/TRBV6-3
CASSYLVAKIFGANTGELFF
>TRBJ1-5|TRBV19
CASSIPSAGGAPQHF
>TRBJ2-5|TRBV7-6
CASSLELWETQYF
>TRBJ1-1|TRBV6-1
CASSKGQGARTEAFF
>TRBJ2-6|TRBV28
CASSSPGLAPFGGPGANVLTF
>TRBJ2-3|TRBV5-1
CASSAGGITDTQYF
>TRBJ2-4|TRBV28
CASRLANIQYF
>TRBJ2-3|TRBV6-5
CASSLNMPGRSTDTQYF
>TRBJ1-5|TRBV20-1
CSASGVGSHQPQHF
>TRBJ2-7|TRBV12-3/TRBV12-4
CASSLGRHPSYEQYF
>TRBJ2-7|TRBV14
CASSQSGGRYPYEQYF
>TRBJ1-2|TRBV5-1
CASSAMDTYGYTF
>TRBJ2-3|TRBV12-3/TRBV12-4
CASSLNRGRWTDTQYF
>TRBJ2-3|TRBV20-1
CSARAPGQNTDTQYF
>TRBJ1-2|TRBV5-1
CASSLGPQISGYTF
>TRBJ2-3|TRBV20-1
CSAAPGLATSQYF
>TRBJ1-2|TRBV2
CASTLGQGVNGGYTF
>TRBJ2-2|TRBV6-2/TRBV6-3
CASSRPYTGELFF
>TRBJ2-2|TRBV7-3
CASSLYRPGQNTGELFF
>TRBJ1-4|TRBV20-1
CSALKATNEKLFF
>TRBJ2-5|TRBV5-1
CASSLKRTSDSRETQYF
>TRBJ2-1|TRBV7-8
CASSLGGVREGNEQFF
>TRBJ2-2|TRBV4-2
CASSPVGAGENTGELFF
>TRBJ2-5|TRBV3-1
CASSWTSGGAQYF